This is a list of T cell receptor beta chains from one sample in a study of glioma-infiltrating T cells. TCRdb fed the multiplex PCR reads into MiXCR, producing one record per CDR3 protein. The sample carries about 140,000 distinct CDR3 sequences, about two fifths recorded once. Material: glioma tissue, nonneoplastic brain tissue, or PBMCs (not recorded which). All receptors derive from a human donor with low-grade glioma or glioblastoma, undergoing nonglioma brain surgery, or in good health (not recorded which). Both conserved end residues are trimmed from each CDR3.

J gene: TRBJ2-3; V gene: TRBV19; CDR3 protein: ASSTLPRAGSLTDTQY
J gene: TRBJ2-7; V gene: TRBV28; CDR3 protein: ASSLVGNAYEQY
J gene: TRBJ1-6; V gene: TRBV20-1; CDR3 protein: SARGAAWDSPLH
J gene: TRBJ2-7; V gene: TRBV7-2; CDR3 protein: ARSPRQGNYEQY
J gene: TRBJ1-3; V gene: TRBV6-2/TRBV6-3; CDR3 protein: ASGEGPGNTIY
J gene: TRBJ1-5; V gene: TRBV6-6; CDR3 protein: ASSYSISGMARNQPQH
J gene: TRBJ2-1; V gene: TRBV6-1; CDR3 protein: ASSRTGEHNEQF
J gene: TRBJ2-5; V gene: TRBV7-2; CDR3 protein: ASSKAGWGETQY
J gene: TRBJ1-2; V gene: TRBV15; CDR3 protein: ATSKDRDYGYT
J gene: TRBJ1-2; V gene: TRBV19; CDR3 protein: ASTQTGQDYGYT
J gene: TRBJ2-5; V gene: TRBV7-2; CDR3 protein: ASSLSISRGQETQY
J gene: TRBJ1-5; V gene: TRBV5-8; CDR3 protein: ASSLVLTSNQPQH
J gene: TRBJ1-1; V gene: TRBV12-3/TRBV12-4; CDR3 protein: ASTLGGVTEAF
J gene: TRBJ2-7; V gene: TRBV6-5; CDR3 protein: ASSYSQRGSYEQY
J gene: TRBJ1-2; V gene: TRBV28; CDR3 protein: ASSPRPFYYGYT
J gene: TRBJ2-7; V gene: TRBV6-2/TRBV6-3; CDR3 protein: ASSSRPDRGQY
J gene: TRBJ1-5; V gene: TRBV6-1; CDR3 protein: ASSPGGPQPQH
J gene: TRBJ1-1; V gene: TRBV4-1; CDR3 protein: ASSQETGNTEAF
J gene: TRBJ1-5; V gene: TRBV5-8; CDR3 protein: ASSLVVFPQPQH
J gene: TRBJ2-1; V gene: TRBV6-2/TRBV6-3; CDR3 protein: ASSYRDRGAWEQF
J gene: TRBJ1-6; V gene: TRBV2; CDR3 protein: ASSEALGGSPLH
J gene: TRBJ1-2; V gene: TRBV20-1; CDR3 protein: SARVSGEPNYGYT
J gene: TRBJ2-1; V gene: TRBV24-1; CDR3 protein: ATSGPGLSSYNEQF
J gene: TRBJ1-2; V gene: TRBV7-8; CDR3 protein: ASSLAGTENYGYT
J gene: TRBJ2-5; V gene: TRBV6-2/TRBV6-3; CDR3 protein: ASRRTGRETQY
J gene: TRBJ2-7; V gene: TRBV11-2; CDR3 protein: ASSLMLGRNEQY
J gene: TRBJ2-3; V gene: TRBV28; CDR3 protein: ASSFGGLAGEDTQY
J gene: TRBJ2-7; V gene: TRBV6-2/TRBV6-3; CDR3 protein: ASSLQPEADEQY
J gene: TRBJ2-7; V gene: TRBV7-9; CDR3 protein: ASSHSVLRNEQY
J gene: TRBJ1-1; V gene: TRBV2; CDR3 protein: ATVGGMNTEAF
J gene: TRBJ1-5; V gene: TRBV19; CDR3 protein: ASSIVENQPQH
J gene: TRBJ1-5; V gene: TRBV20-1; CDR3 protein: SAVPGTGYDQPQH
J gene: TRBJ2-7; V gene: TRBV27; CDR3 protein: ASSLSASGRLHEQY
J gene: TRBJ1-1; V gene: TRBV6-1; CDR3 protein: ATTPSSNTEAF
J gene: TRBJ1-1; V gene: TRBV10-3; CDR3 protein: ASLDRTLDEAF
J gene: TRBJ2-3; V gene: TRBV6-1; CDR3 protein: ASRRTGFGTDTQY
J gene: TRBJ2-7; V gene: TRBV3-1; CDR3 protein: ASSQEALSYEQY
J gene: TRBJ2-1; V gene: TRBV6-1; CDR3 protein: ASSWGRGGLGEQF
J gene: TRBJ1-5; V gene: TRBV20-1; CDR3 protein: SAREGGRNQTQH
J gene: TRBJ1-1; V gene: TRBV4-1; CDR3 protein: ASSQDRGTGEAF
J gene: TRBJ2-1; V gene: TRBV20-1; CDR3 protein: SARDLPGRGGYNEQF
J gene: TRBJ2-5; V gene: TRBV18; CDR3 protein: ASSFIPQETQY
J gene: TRBJ2-2; V gene: TRBV27; CDR3 protein: ASRRDRVAGELF